The 10 T cell receptor beta chains listed next were all sequenced from one sample in a study of T cell responses to AZD1222 COVID-19 vaccine (TCRdb year 2021). This specimen's time point label, interpreted: baseline before first vaccination. The method behind the library was the immunoSEQ multiplex PCR assay. This immuneACCESS table, as held by TCRdb, lists in-frame sequences with V and J called but not all clones. Of the missing ones, under half trace to an unresolved V gene in checked studies; the others have no known cause. This sample lists some 71,000 clones; roughly 84% were detected once. Around 9.8% of the sample is in the top ten clones. Specimen: peripheral blood, collected on day 0 of AZD1222 vaccination. The receptors shown here come from an adult in good health.

This clone appeared a few times. The chain joins TRBV7-2 to TRBJ1-3; a possible D gene is TRBD1 (6 bases). This CDR3 region has 16 residues. Per the germline V gene, CDR1 is SGHTA and CDR2 is FQGNSA. Trimming took 3 bases from V and 0 from J, leaving 12 bases between them. CDR3 amino acids: CASSFAGALSGNTIYF. DNA of the CDR3: TGTGCCAGCAGCTTCGCAGGGGCCCTCTCTGGAAACACCATATATTTT.

V gene TRBV4-1 combines with J gene TRBJ2-7; D remains ambiguous. Trimming took off 0 bases at V and 2 bases at J, with 8 bases between the two ends. The CDR3 length is 14 residues. Germline loops: CDR1 MGHRA, CDR2 YSYEKL. The CDR3 is CASSQDIITYEQYF. CDR3 nucleotides: TGCGCCAGCAGCCAAGACATAATAACCTACGAGCAGTACTTC.

Comments on this clone: The sample contains more than one DNA sequence encoding this CDR3. V and J are TRBV27 and TRBJ2-5; D is possibly TRBD2 (7 bases). This CDR3 is 13 amino acids long. V lost 7 bases and J 5 bases, leaving 14 bases between the germline ends. From germline, CDR1 is MNHEY and CDR2 SMNVEV (reference sequence). The CDR3 DNA sequence: TGTGCCAGCATGCGGGGGCCGGGGGAGACCCAGTACTTC. As protein: CASMRGPGETQYF.

This chain's CDR3 is CAISERQGSGNTIYF. CDR3 in DNA: TGTGCCATCAGCGAAAGACAGGGCTCTGGAAACACCATATATTTT. This chain uses TRBV10-3 with TRBJ1-3; 7 bases agree with TRBD1. Germline V gives CDR1 ENHRY, CDR2 SYGVKD. This CDR3 has 15 residues. The junction had 5 bases not matched to a gene; V was cut back by 6 bases and J by 0 bases.

This chain links TRBV6-5 with TRBJ2-3; unclear D gene. Germline values: CDR1 MNHEY, CDR2 SVGAGI. The CDR3 consists of 15 residues. The V and J ends lost 8 bases and 5 bases respectively, with 20 bases between them. CDR3 sequence reads: CASERWQELGDTQYF. The CDR3 DNA is TGTGCCAGCGAGAGGTGGCAAGAGTTAGGAGATACGCAGTATTTT.

This sequence joins TRBV7-2 and TRBJ1-5; D is ambiguous. This CDR3 is built from 13 residues. Per germline, CDR1 SGHTA and CDR2 FQGNSA. Trimming stripped 4 bases from V and 5 bases from J, with 9 bases between. The CDR3: CASSSQWDQPQHF. In nucleotides, the CDR3 is TGTGCCAGCAGCTCCCAGTGGGATCAGCCCCAGCATTTT.

This chain connects TRBV4-2 to TRBJ1-4; 9 nucleotides line up with TRBD1. Germline lookup yields CDR1 LGHNA and CDR2 YNFKEQ. J gave up 8 bases and V 5 bases, and 6 bases lay outside the gene matches. This CDR3 is built from 14 residues. CDR3 residues: CASSDRDREEKLFF. CDR3 in DNA: TGTGCCAGCAGCGACCGGGACAGGGAAGAAAAACTGTTTTTT.

The chain links TRBV14 to TRBJ2-1; possibly TRBD1 or TRBD2 for D (5 bases each). CDR3 size: 14 residues. V lost 4 bases and J lost 7, with 14 bases in between. Germline V gene data show CDR1 as SGHDN and CDR2 as FVKESK. This CDR3 is CASSLGPGWNEQFF. CDR3 coding DNA: TGTGCCAGCAGCCTGGGGCCGGGGTGGAATGAGCAGTTCTTC.

V and J are TRBV12-5 and TRBJ2-1; D may be TRBD1 (5 bases). Deletions cut 0 bases from V and 5 bases from J, with 8 bases between. This CDR3 has 14 residues. The germline gives CDR1 LGHNT, CDR2 FRNRAP. CDR3 sequence: CASGLVGRDNEQFF. The CDR3 DNA is TGTGCTAGTGGTTTGGTAGGCAGGGACAATGAGCAGTTCTTC.

CDR3 nucleotide sequence: TGTGCCAGCAGCTTAAGCGCGGGGCCAGCTAACTATGGCTACACCTTC. Its translation is CASSLSAGPANYGYTF. This chain uses TRBV7-3 with TRBJ1-2; the D gene is possibly TRBD1 (5 bases). Looked up from germline, CDR1 is SGHTA and CDR2 is FQGTGA. V lost 1 base, J lost 0 bases, and 12 bases lay in between. The CDR3 runs to 16 residues.